The clone carrying this T cell receptor (beta chain) was picked up many times. The source of the sample is a study of blood T cells in healthy people across ages. In germline, CDR1 is MNHEY, CDR2 SVGEGT. V lost 7 bases, J lost 15 bases, and 16 bases lay in between. CDR3 length: 11 residues. Using a J-beta primer mix together with a sample-barcoded 5' primer, a second PCR was run for roughly 7 to 12 cycles. Each of the cDNA molecules was tagged by a template-switch adaptor with 12 random nucleotides. TCRdb reanalysed the 5' RACE reads using MiXCR and keeps one entry per CDR3 protein. The sample shows 600,000 or so distinct CDR3 sequences, under 30% of them seen only once.

The rearrangement joins TRBV6-2 or TRBV6-3 to TRBJ2-1, with unresolved D. This TCR derives from a woman older than 75 in good health. The specimen sequenced was blood. The CDR3 DNA sequence: TGTGCCAGCACCCACGGGCAGGTTGGGTTCTTC. This translates into CASTHGQVGFF.